This T cell receptor (beta chain) emerged from a study of radiation and T cells in renal cell carcinoma. The study, taken as a whole, reports: No pretreatment tumor biopsies were available for baseline clonotypes. In blood, top tumor clones expanded by 2 weeks, shrinking by 4.

The CDR3 sequence is 14 residues long. Germline CDR1 reads SNHLY; CDR2 reads FYNNEI. Losses at the gene ends were 6 bases for V and 3 bases for J; bases not matched to a gene: 8. Some clones are missing from TCRdb's copy, which holds only in-frame ones; the method was immunoSEQ multiplex PCR. The repertoire includes over 120,000 clones, 80% to 90% of them detected once, and 17% sits in the top ten. Time point noted: blood 4 weeks post-SBRT, at nephrectomy. Specified treatment: 15 Gy SBRT to primary tumor, nephrectomy 4 weeks later. Nephrectomy followed 15 Gy stereotactic body radiation by 4 weeks. After SBRT, blood was collected at 2 and 4 weeks, plus baseline. On this clone: Its antigen is still unknown.

The sample here was blood, taken from a patient whose treatment included radiotherapy and nephrectomy. The clonotype originates from a woman between 45 and 60 years old with renal cell carcinoma. The chain carries TRBV2 and TRBJ2-7; 7 nucleotides align to TRBD1. The CDR3 nucleotides read TGTGCCAGCAGAGGACAGGTCCTTTTCTACGAGCAGTACTTC. It translates to CASRGQVLFYEQYF.